This TCR beta chain came from a study of T cell responses to AZD1222 COVID-19 vaccine. Study-level points and caveats: Repertoire sampling happened only post peak T cell response. Just five to seven AZD1222 recipients tested seropositive at baseline. After two AZD1222 doses, spike-specific TCR breadth and depth rose versus day 0.

Second-dose recipients at about 4 or about 12 weeks were treated as one pooled group. A remark on this clone: Its antigen is not identified.

Sequenced by immunoSEQ multiplex PCR; TCRdb stores in-frame clones only, minus some. The profile shows fewer than 85,000 clones, about 80% of them singletons. V was shortened by 1 base and J by 10 bases, with 10 bases between the two germline ends. CDR1 SEHNR and CDR2 FQNEAQ come from the germline V gene (reference sequence). The CDR3 extends over 12 amino acids. This TCR derives from an adult who received the AZD1222 COVID-19 vaccine. This chain uses TRBV7-9 with TRBJ1-2; the D gene is possibly TRBD1 (5 bases). This specimen consisted of peripheral blood, obtained 28 days after the second AZD1222 dose. For the CDR3, the DNA is TGTGCCAGCAGCTTAGACCTAGGGGACTACACCTTC. Its protein is CASSLDLGDYTF.